This entry is about one TCR beta chain. Generated by immunoSEQ multiplex PCR, the TCRdb table keeps only in-frame clones and is missing some. The top ten clones hold about 18% of a sample with fewer than 100,000 clones, approximately 95% of them seen once. The sample belongs to a study of siplizumab effects on memory and regulatory T cells. The source of this sequence is a human donor in good health. Sequencing was performed on CD8+ T cells sorted from blood.

The CDR3 loop reads CASSLGGTVDEQFF. Written as DNA, the CDR3 is TGTGCCAGCAGTTTAGGGGGGACAGTAGATGAGCAGTTCTTC. The chain recombines TRBV27 with TRBJ2-1, with a weak D call TRBD1 (7 bases). Germline V gene sequence: CDR1 MNHEY, CDR2 SMNVEV (reference sequence). V was clipped by 2 bases and J by 8 bases, with 13 bases between them. This CDR3 contains 14 residues.